Below, 31 T cell receptor beta chains from the same sample are listed, as sequenced in a study of long-term antiretroviral therapy in people with HIV. This was the immunoSEQ v3.0 assay at survey level. Assay: immunoSEQ multiplex PCR; the TCRdb copy retains only in-frame clones and omits some. The sample has 30,000 to 35,000 clones, approximately 93% seen once. Sequenced here: unsorted PBMCs, sampled around 5 years after starting antiretroviral therapy. The receptors derive from a woman between 50 and 59 years old with HIV.

This clone came up a few times. The chain links TRBV6-5 to TRBJ2-5; 7 bases align to TRBD1. Germline CDR1 and CDR2: MNHEY and SVGAGI. This CDR3 is built from 16 residues. The trim removed 0 bases at V and 7 bases at J, leaving 11 bases unmatched. This chain's CDR3 is CASSYSIRGPRGTQYF. Here the CDR3 DNA reads TGTGCCAGCAGTTACTCGATAAGGGGGCCCAGGGGGACCCAGTACTTC.

The chain joins TRBV9 to TRBJ1-5; 8 bases map to TRBD1. This CDR3 contains 15 residues. CDR1 is SGDLS and CDR2 is YYNGEE in the germline V gene. J was trimmed by 4 bases and V by 3 bases; bases with no gene match: 6. This CDR3 is CASSAADRENQPQHF. The CDR3 DNA sequence: TGTGCCAGCAGCGCCGCGGACAGGGAAAATCAGCCCCAGCATTTT.

The V and J genes are TRBV7-9 and TRBJ1-3; D perhaps matches TRBD1 (6 bases). This CDR3 contains 15 residues. Trimming stripped 4 bases from V and 2 bases from J, with 12 bases between. Per germline, CDR1 SEHNR and CDR2 FQNEAQ (reference sequence). The CDR3 reads CASSSTQGPGNTIYF. Here the CDR3 DNA reads TGTGCCAGCAGCTCCACGCAGGGGCCTGGAAACACCATATATTTT.

This chain connects TRBV29-1 to TRBJ1-1; 9 bases agree with TRBD1. The CDR3 covers 12 residues. CDR1 SQVTM and CDR2 ANQGSEA come from the germline V gene. Trimming took 6 bases from V and 4 from J; bases not matched to a gene: 3. The CDR3: CSVGTGRTEAFF. The CDR3, as DNA: TGCAGCGTCGGGACAGGGCGCACTGAAGCTTTCTTT.

Here the CDR3 DNA reads TGCGCCAGCAGCTTGGAGGAGGTGGGGGGAGGGAACACTGAAGCTTTCTTT. It yields the protein CASSLEEVGGGNTEAFF. V usage is TRBV5-1 and J usage is TRBJ1-1, with D possibly matching TRBD1 (5 bases). The CDR3 sequence is 17 residues long. Trimming cost V 0 bases and J 1 base, with 16 bases left between them. CDR1 and CDR2 from the germline V gene are SGHRS and YFSETQ.

The chain combines TRBV27 with TRBJ2-1; a weak D match, TRBD2 (6 bases). The CDR3 is 14 residues long. Germline V gene sequence: CDR1 MNHEY, CDR2 SMNVEV (reference sequence). V was cut by 4 bases and J by 0 bases, with 7 bases left in between. CDR3 residues: CASSSGSSYNEQFF. DNA of the CDR3: TGTGCCAGCAGTTCCGGGAGCTCCTACAATGAGCAGTTCTTC.

This clone was counted once. The chain is built from TRBV9 and TRBJ2-5; the match to TRBD2 covers 9 bases. The CDR3 spans 17 residues. With 0 bases clipped from V and 2 bases from J, the junction kept 8 bases outside the gene matches. CDR1 and CDR2 from the germline V gene are SGDLS and YYNGEE. CDR3 DNA: TGTGCCAGCAGCGTAGGTTCGACTAGCGGACGGCAAGAGACCCAGTACTTC. Its protein is CASSVGSTSGRQETQYF.

The chain combines TRBV18 with TRBJ2-7; D is possibly TRBD2 (5 bases). Germline V gene data show CDR1 as KGHSH and CDR2 as LQKENI. V lost 6 bases and J 5 bases, leaving 17 bases between the germline ends. CDR3 length equals 14 residues. For the CDR3, the DNA is TGTGCCAGCTCCCGAGCTAGCTGGGAAGACGAGCAGTACTTC. This gives the protein CASSRASWEDEQYF.

The rearrangement uses TRBV6-1 and TRBJ1-5; 11 bases are shared with TRBD1. The CDR3 is made up of 16 amino acids. The junction had 3 bases not matched to a gene; V was cut back by 4 bases and J by 1 base. The germline V gene encodes CDR1 MNHNS and CDR2 SASEGT. CDR3 region: CASSGGTGGSNQPQHF. CDR3 DNA: TGTGCCAGCAGTGGTGGGACAGGGGGGAGCAATCAGCCCCAGCATTTT.

The chain couples TRBV21-1 to TRBJ2-5; the table's TRBD1 call for D was not verified on the DNA. TRBV21-1 is given as a pseudogene. The CDR3 spans 13 residues. CDR3 sequence: CASSKQVKETQYF. In nucleotides, the CDR3 is TGTGCCAGCAGCAAACAGGTAAAAGAGACCCAGTACTTC.

This clone showed up just once. The chain is built from TRBV7-9 and TRBJ2-2; 8 bases map to TRBD1. With 6 bases clipped from V and 1 base from J, the junction kept 10 bases outside the gene matches. This CDR3 has 17 amino acids. Germline V gene sequence: CDR1 SEHNR, CDR2 FQNEAQ (reference sequence). The CDR3 sequence: CASRSSAGTGNTGELFF. CDR3 in DNA: TGTGCCAGCAGATCCAGCGCCGGGACAGGGAACACCGGGGAGCTGTTTTTT. The whole variable domain, remainder taken from reference TRBV7-9 and TRBJ2-2, is DTGVSQNPRHKITKRGQNVTFRCDPISEHNRLYWYRQTLGQGPEFLTYFQNEAQLEKSRLLSDRFSAERPKGSFSTLEIQRTEQGDSAMYLCASRSSAGTGNTGELFFGEGSRLTVL.

This clone has a single count. The rearrangement links TRBV4-1 to TRBJ2-5; 8 nucleotides agree with TRBD1. Germline V gives CDR1 MGHRA, CDR2 YSYEKL. The CDR3 covers 15 residues. Trimming at V came to 1 base and at J to 1 base, leaving 2 bases not matched to a gene. CDR3: CASSQGDRPQETQYF. In DNA, the CDR3 is TGCGCCAGCAGCCAAGGGGACAGGCCCCAAGAGACCCAGTACTTC.

This rearrangement joins TRBV10-3 to TRBJ2-3; 7 bases match TRBD2. This CDR3 is 16 amino acids long. Germline V gene sequence: CDR1 ENHRY, CDR2 SYGVKD. With V trimmed by 4 bases and J by 4 bases, 11 bases remained unmatched. The CDR3 is CAISGISGGGADTQYF. In DNA form, the CDR3 reads TGTGCCATCAGTGGAATTTCCGGGGGAGGGGCAGATACGCAGTATTTT.

This chain joins TRBV2 and TRBJ2-3; no reliable D call. CDR1 and CDR2 (germline): SNHLY, FYNNEI. The CDR3 totals 12 residues. V lost 4 bases and J 2 bases, leaving 4 bases between the germline ends. This CDR3 is CASSGLTDTQYF. The CDR3 region has the DNA TGTGCCAGCAGTGGCCTCACAGATACGCAGTATTTT.

The V and J genes are TRBV9 and TRBJ2-7; a weak D match, TRBD2 (5 bases). This CDR3 comprises 15 residues. With 0 bases removed from V and 8 bases from J, the gap between germline ends came to 18 bases. Germline V lookup: CDR1 SGDLS, CDR2 YYNGEE. This CDR3 reads CASSVGASSTSKQYF. DNA of the CDR3: TGTGCCAGCAGCGTAGGGGCTAGCTCGACCTCCAAGCAGTACTTC.

The chain couples TRBV5-6 to TRBJ2-1, with TRBD2 matching 9 bases. J was trimmed by 10 bases and V by 3 bases; bases with no gene match: 5. There are 13 residues in the CDR3. Per germline, CDR1 SGHDT and CDR2 YYEEEE. The CDR3 loop reads CASSSMTSGEQFF. The CDR3 DNA follows: TGTGCCAGCAGCTCCATGACTAGCGGCGAGCAGTTCTTC.

The rearrangement uses TRBV2 and TRBJ2-6; a weak D match, TRBD2 (6 bases). V lost 2 bases and J 0 bases, leaving 11 bases between the germline ends. Germline values: CDR1 SNHLY, CDR2 FYNNEI. There are 17 residues in the CDR3. The CDR3 bases are TGTGCCAGCAGTGAACGGGACTGGCCCTCTGGGGCCAACGTCCTGACTTTC. This codes for CASSERDWPSGANVLTF.

The V call is TRBV6-4, the J call TRBJ2-1, with 7 nucleotides matching TRBD2. Per germline, CDR1 MRHNA and CDR2 SNTAGT. CDR3 length: 15 residues. With 3 bases clipped from V and 6 bases from J, the junction kept 8 bases outside the gene matches. Here the CDR3 DNA reads TGTGCCAGCAGTGAAACGGGGGAGGGCGGCAATGAGCAGTTCTTC. Translating gives CASSETGEGGNEQFF.

V gene TRBV5-5 combines with J gene TRBJ2-1; 11 bases agree with TRBD1. V trimming: 4 bases; J trimming: 7 bases; junction bases outside the gene matches: 13. This CDR3 comprises 17 residues. Germline V gives CDR1 SGHKS, CDR2 YYEKEE (reference sequence). The CDR3 bases are TGTGCCAGCAGCCCAGGACAGGGGGCGTCACTGGGGAATGAGCAGTTCTTC. It specifies CASSPGQGASLGNEQFF.

The chain carries TRBV6-5 and TRBJ1-2; 8 positions agree with TRBD1. The CDR3 is 14 residues long. J gave up 5 bases and V 9 bases, and 11 bases lay outside the gene matches. The germline gives CDR1 MNHEY, CDR2 SVGAGI. The CDR3 sequence is CARHFRGRCYGYTF. The CDR3 DNA follows: TGTGCCAGACATTTCAGGGGGCGCTGTTATGGCTACACCTTC.

The chain recombines TRBV12-5 with TRBJ1-1, with 9 bases aligning to TRBD1. This CDR3 spans 15 amino acids. Germline assignment: CDR1 LGHNT and CDR2 FRNRAP. J was trimmed by 2 bases and V by 6 bases; bases with no gene match: 7. CDR3 sequence reads: CASGENTGGNTEAFF. In DNA form, the CDR3 reads TGTGCTAGTGGGGAGAATACAGGGGGCAACACTGAAGCTTTCTTT.

The CDR3 sequence: CASSVLTNTEAFF. The CDR3, as DNA: TGTGCCAGCAGCGTATTGACGAACACTGAAGCTTTCTTT. The chain recombines TRBV9 with TRBJ1-1; D uncertain. Germline V CDR1 and CDR2: SGDLS, YYNGEE. The CDR3 sequence is 13 residues long. V was clipped by 1 base and J by 1 base, with 5 bases between them.

The rearrangement joins TRBV7-2 to TRBJ2-7; no clear D gene. The CDR3 loop spans 13 amino acids. V lost 4 bases and J lost 2, with 9 bases in between. CDR1 and CDR2 (germline): SGHTA, FQGNSA. CDR3 amino acids: CASSSRATYEQYF. The CDR3 region has the DNA TGTGCCAGCAGCTCCCGGGCCACCTACGAGCAGTACTTC.

This clone was seen only once. The CDR3 reads CASSFGAVGEKLFF. In nucleotides, the CDR3 is TGTGCCAGCAGCTTCGGGGCGGTGGGTGAAAAACTGTTTTTT. The chain carries TRBV7-8 and TRBJ1-4; D perhaps matches TRBD1 (5 bases). Trimming stripped 3 bases from V and 7 bases from J, with 12 bases between. CDR3 length: 14 amino acids. CDR1 and CDR2 from the germline V gene are SGHVS and FQNEAQ.

CDR3 amino acids: CASSENQEGTEAFF. For the CDR3, the DNA is TGTGCCAGCAGTGAGAATCAGGAGGGGACTGAAGCTTTCTTT. The rearrangement uses TRBV2 and TRBJ1-1; the D gene is possibly TRBD1 (5 bases). Trimming cost V 3 bases and J 5 bases, with 13 bases left between them. CDR1 is SNHLY, CDR2 FYNNEI, per germline. The CDR3 contains 14 residues.

The chain recombines TRBV2 with TRBJ1-1; the D is unclear. V was pared by 7 bases and J by 2 bases, with 8 bases between. Germline assignment: CDR1 SNHLY and CDR2 FYNNEI. This CDR3 spans 12 amino acids. DNA for the CDR3: TGTGCCAGCAAGGGAGCTAACACTGAAGCTTTCTTT. This encodes CASKGANTEAFF.

The chain has TRBV29-1 and TRBJ2-4, with 7 bases identical to TRBD1. Germline V gene sequence: CDR1 SQVTM, CDR2 ANQGSEA. V gave up 7 bases and J gave up 5 bases; unmatched junction bases: 8. The CDR3 extends over 13 amino acids. CDR3 DNA sequence: TGCAGCGCCCAGGGACAGATCCAAAACATTCAGTACTTC. The encoded protein is CSAQGQIQNIQYF. The full variable domain, rest sourced from reference TRBV29-1 and TRBJ2-4, is SAVISQKPSRDICQRGTSLTIQCQVDSQVTMMFWYRQQPGQSLTLIATANQGSEATYESGFVIDKFPISRPNLTFSTLTVSNMSPEDSSIYLCSAQGQIQNIQYFGAGTRLSVL.

The sample holds one count of this clone. The chain links TRBV30 to TRBJ1-3; D uncertain. CDR1 GTSNPN and CDR2 SVGIG come from the germline V gene (reference sequence). The CDR3 is made up of 15 amino acids. V dropped 2 bases and J dropped 0 bases, with 11 bases sitting between them. The CDR3 is CAWSSTGNSGNTIYF. CDR3 coding DNA: TGTGCCTGGAGTTCTACCGGCAACTCTGGAAACACCATATATTTT.

This chain uses TRBV29-1 with TRBJ1-2; no firm D call. From germline, CDR1 is SQVTM and CDR2 ANQGSEA. V was trimmed by 1 base and J by 3 bases, leaving 15 bases between them. This CDR3 spans 15 amino acids. CDR3 loop: CSVEVQVASHYGYTF. CDR3 sequence (DNA): TGCAGCGTTGAAGTTCAAGTGGCCTCTCACTATGGCTACACCTTC. Full variable domain (missing parts from reference TRBV29-1 and TRBJ1-2): SAVISQKPSRDICQRGTSLTIQCQVDSQVTMMFWYRQQPGQSLTLIATANQGSEATYESGFVIDKFPISRPNLTFSTLTVSNMSPEDSSIYLCSVEVQVASHYGYTFGSGTRLTVV.

This clone has only a few counts. The chain couples TRBV5-5 to TRBJ2-7; 11 bases align to TRBD1. J was trimmed by 2 bases and V by 5 bases; bases with no gene match: 3. CDR3 length: 14 residues. Germline V gives CDR1 SGHKS, CDR2 YYEKEE (reference sequence). The CDR3 loop reads CASRPGQGAYEQYF. CDR3 DNA sequence: TGTGCCAGCAGGCCGGGACAGGGGGCCTACGAGCAGTACTTC.

This clone has a handful of counts. This rearrangement joins TRBV2 to TRBJ2-7; possibly TRBD2 for D (6 bases). Germline V gives CDR1 SNHLY, CDR2 FYNNEI. With 8 bases removed from V and 2 bases from J, the gap between germline ends came to 10 bases. This CDR3 is built from 12 residues. The CDR3, as DNA: TGTGCCAGCCGACCGGGGGCCTACGAGCAGTACTTC. Its translation is CASRPGAYEQYF.